Listed below are T cell receptor beta chains from one sample, sequenced in a study of blood T cells in healthy people across ages. TCRdb re-analysed the 5' RACE reads in MiXCR, keeping a single row per CDR3 protein. The table lists around 800,000 distinct CDR3 sequences, under 80% of them singletons, with around a quarter in the top ten. Sequencing was performed on blood. These receptors all come from a man aged 25-40 years in good health. The CDR3 runs from the conserved cysteine through the conserved F or W. D genes are given only for firm matches. The size entry is marked missing in some rows and otherwise reads once, few, many or a size class.

J,V,size,D,DNA,CDR3
TRBJ2-7,TRBV4-3,once,.,TGCGCCAGCAGCCAAGTGGTAAGCTCCTACAATGAGCAGTACTTC,CASSQVVSSYNEQYF
TRBJ1-1,TRBV5-1,once,.,TGCGCCAGCAGCTTCGACAGAGAAGCTTTCTTT,CASSFDREAFF
TRBJ2-1,TRBV18,once,.,TGTGCCAGCTCACCCCCGGCAGGGATCTACAATGAGCAGTTCTTC,CASSPPAGIYNEQFF
TRBJ2-3,TRBV4-2,few,.,TGTGCCAGCAGCCAAGTTGTTCCAGATACGCAGTATTTT,CASSQVVPDTQYF
TRBJ2-7,TRBV7-3,.,.,TGTGCCAGCAGCTTAATATCGGGGAGCGAGCAGTACTTC,CASSLISGSEQYF
TRBJ2-1,TRBV30,.,.,TGTGCCTGGATCCGGGACCGATACAATGAGCAGTTCTTC,CAWIRDRYNEQFF
TRBJ2-1,TRBV5-1,.,TRBD2,TGCGCCAGCAGCTTGGACACTAGCGGGGGGCCCAATGAGCAGTTCTTC,CASSLDTSGGPNEQFF
TRBJ2-3,TRBV6-1,few,TRBD2,TGTGCCAGCAGCAAACTAGCGGGGGACACAGATACGCAGTATTTT,CASSKLAGDTDTQYF
TRBJ2-1,TRBV20-1,.,TRBD2,TGCAGTGCTAGAGTACCTAGCGGGGGGGGTGAGCAGTTCTTC,CSARVPSGGGEQFF
TRBJ2-5,TRBV7-2,.,.,TGTGCCAGCAGCCGCCTCAACGCACAGGGAGGAGAGACCCAGTACTTC,CASSRLNAQGGETQYF
TRBJ2-2,TRBV7-8,.,.,TGTGCCAGCAGCTTAGCAGCCGGGAACACCGGGGAGCTGTTTTTT,CASSLAAGNTGELFF
TRBJ1-4,TRBV15,few,.,TGTGCCACCAGCAGAGATAGATCTAATGAAAAACTGTTTTTT,CATSRDRSNEKLFF
TRBJ1-1,TRBV7-2,.,.,TGTGCCAGCAGCTTAGCCCCCGAGGAGTACACTGAAGCTTTCTTT,CASSLAPEEYTEAFF
TRBJ1-2,TRBV21-1,.,.,TGTGCCAGCAGCAAAGGCCAGTCCCCCTCTGCCCTTTATGGCTACACCTTC,CASSKGQSPSALYGYTF
TRBJ2-7,TRBV6-2/TRBV6-3,.,.,TGTGCCAGCAGTTCCCGACCCCCATACTACGAGCAGTACTTC,CASSSRPPYYEQYF
TRBJ2-5,TRBV11-2,.,.,TGTGCCAGCAGCCTTGAAGACGTCTACAATGAGCAGTACTTC,CASSLEDVYNEQYF
TRBJ1-1,TRBV2,few,.,TGTGCCAGCAGTCCTGATCTGAACACTGAAGCTTTCTTT,CASSPDLNTEAFF
TRBJ2-7,TRBV29-1,few,TRBD2,TGCAGCGCGGGAGGTCAGCCCTACGAGCAGTACTTC,CSAGGQPYEQYF
TRBJ2-1,TRBV2,.,TRBD1,TGTGCCAGCAGTGGGACAGGGGGAAGCTCCTACAATGAGCAGTTCTTC,CASSGTGGSSYNEQFF
TRBJ2-5,TRBV11-2,.,.,TGTGCCAGCAGCTTAGGTGCTGCGGGGAGCCAAGAGACCCAGTACTTC,CASSLGAAGSQETQYF
TRBJ2-5,TRBV6-6,.,.,TGTGCCAGCAGTTACTCGGTGCTCCAAGAGACCCAGTACTTC,CASSYSVLQETQYF
TRBJ2-3,TRBV13,once,TRBD1,TGTGCCAGCAGCAACACGGACAGGGCGCAGTATTTT,CASSNTDRAQYF
TRBJ2-5,TRBV7-8,.,TRBD1,TGTGCCAGCAGCCATCCTAAGGGTGGGGGACAGGGGACCAAGTTGGAGACCCAGTACTTC,CASSHPKGGGQGTKLETQYF
TRBJ2-1,TRBV20-1,.,TRBD2,TGCAGTGCTGGACGACTAGCGGTCGATGGTGAGCAGTTCTTC,CSAGRLAVDGEQFF
TRBJ2-7,TRBV14,.,TRBD1,TGTGCCAGCAGCGATGGGACAGGGGTTACCTACGAGCAGTACTTC,CASSDGTGVTYEQYF
TRBJ2-2,TRBV25-1,.,TRBD1,TGTGCCAGCAGTCAGACAGGGGGGGACCCCGGGGAGCTGTTTTTT,CASSQTGGDPGELFF
TRBJ2-7,TRBV9,few,.,TGTGCCAGCAGCGTTCTAGGGGGCGAGCAGTACTTC,CASSVLGGEQYF
TRBJ2-5,TRBV29-1,few,.,TGCAGCGTTGAAAGAGGGGCTGAAGATGTGACCCAGTACTTC,CSVERGAEDVTQYF
TRBJ2-3,TRBV20-1,.,.,TGCAGTGCTAGAGTCTTAGGGGGGGCAGATCGATCGGCAGATACGCAGTATTTT,CSARVLGGADRSADTQYF
TRBJ2-7,TRBV28,few,.,TGTGCCAGCAGTCCTCCTTGGACCCTAGCGTACGAGCAGTACTTC,CASSPPWTLAYEQYF
TRBJ1-4,TRBV15,.,TRBD1,TGTGCCACCAGCAGAGGTGGGACAGGACGTAATGAAAAACTGTTTTTT,CATSRGGTGRNEKLFF
TRBJ2-7,TRBV7-3,.,.,TGTGCCAGCAGTCCAGGGGCAGGGAACGAGCAGTACTTC,CASSPGAGNEQYF